Below, one TCR beta chain is given with its context. The antigen is undetermined. This specimen comes from a study of T cell responses to AZD1222 COVID-19 vaccine. Clones were read by immunoSEQ multiplex PCR, and TCRdb kept only the in-frame ones, dropping some. This table has around 70,000 clones, roughly 91% appearing once. Study-level points and caveats: AZD1222 recipients seropositive at baseline numbered only five to seven. When two AZD1222 doses had been given, Spike-specific TCR breadth and depth rose. Reportedly, close to half of spike-specific TCRs are directed against unmutated variant regions. Most donors were white British and more were female, and clonal diversity was possibly underestimated.

This sequence originates from an adult who received the MenACWY meningococcal vaccine as a control. Material: peripheral blood, obtained 28 days after the second dose of the MenACWY control vaccine.

CDR3 in amino acids: CASRWGGPNTEAFF. In DNA, the CDR3 is TGTGCCAGCAGGTGGGGGGGGCCGAACACTGAAGCTTTCTTT. The rearrangement uses TRBV11-2 and TRBJ1-1; D is possibly TRBD1 (6 bases). V gave up 6 bases and J gave up 1 base, with 12 bases separating them. CDR3 size: 14 residues. Germline values: CDR1 SGHAT, CDR2 FQNNGV.